These 21 T cell receptor beta chains originate from one sample sequenced in a study of cytotoxic CD8 clonotypes in ibrutinib-treated CLL. Assay: immunoSEQ multiplex PCR; the TCRdb copy retains only in-frame clones and omits some. The sample holds approximately 48,000 clones; around half are singletons and the top ten take around a third. The sequencing used PBMCs, collected after 12 months of ibrutinib treatment. Source of these receptors: a human donor with chronic lymphocytic leukemia.

The chain joins TRBV2 to TRBJ2-2, with unresolved D. Deletions cut 9 bases from V and 6 bases from J, with 14 bases between. The CDR3 has 13 amino acids. Germline assignment: CDR1 SNHLY and CDR2 FYNNEI. CDR3 in amino acids: CASRRSLAGELFF. The CDR3 DNA reads as TGTGCCAGTCGAAGATCCCTTGCCGGGGAGCTGTTTTTT.

The gene calls are TRBV25-1 and TRBJ2-2; the match to TRBD1 covers 7 bases. V gave up 4 bases and J gave up 6 bases; unmatched junction bases: 5. The CDR3 contains 14 residues. The germline V gene encodes CDR1 MGHDK and CDR2 SYGVNS. The CDR3 sequence is CASSGQGRAGELFF. The CDR3 DNA sequence: TGTGCCAGCAGTGGACAGGGTCGGGCCGGGGAGCTGTTTTTT.

This rearrangement joins TRBV6-1 to TRBJ1-1; 9 bases match TRBD1. Germline assignment: CDR1 MNHNS and CDR2 SASEGT. The junction had 4 bases not matched to a gene; V was cut back by 5 bases and J by 3 bases. CDR3 length: 14 amino acids. This CDR3 reads CASSQDRGDTEAFF. CDR3 sequence (DNA): TGTGCCAGCAGTCAAGACAGGGGGGACACTGAAGCTTTCTTT.

This clone appeared a few times. This sequence joins TRBV12-2 and TRBJ1-1; no check of the table's D call, TRBD1, against the DNA was made. TRBV12-2 is shown as a pseudogene. The CDR3 length is 13 residues. The CDR3 DNA reads TGTGCAAGTCGCCAGAACCGGAACACTGAAGCTTTCTTT. Translation: CASRQNRNTEAFF.

V gene TRBV5-1 combines with J gene TRBJ2-5, with D maybe TRBD2 (6 bases). Between the trimmed V and J ends, which lost 5 bases and 4 bases, there was a span of 15 bases. The CDR3 has 14 residues. CDR1 and CDR2 from the germline V gene are SGHRS and YFSETQ. The CDR3 sequence: CASRKSGSGETQYF. DNA of the CDR3: TGCGCCAGCAGAAAATCCGGGAGCGGAGAGACCCAGTACTTC.

In the case of this clone: It differs at one base from a far larger clone, so likely a read error. At the DNA level, this CDR3 is encoded by other sequences in the same sample as well. This rearrangement joins TRBV5-4 to TRBJ2-6; D may be TRBD2 (7 bases). The CDR3 is 19 residues long. The germline V gene has CDR1 SGHNT and CDR2 YYREEE (reference sequence). Between the trimmed V and J ends, which lost 0 bases and 0 bases, there was a span of 16 bases. CDR3 residues: CASSLGSGGPPSGANVLTF. CDR3 nucleotide sequence: TGTGCCAGCAGCTTGGGGTCCGGGGGGCCCCCCTCTGGGGCCAACGTCCTGACTTTC.

This clone showed up many times. The CDR3 coding sequence is TGCAGCGTTGAAGATATGCTAGCGGATAAAAAAGAGACCCAGTACTTC. Translating gives CSVEDMLADKKETQYF. The gene calls are TRBV29-1 and TRBJ2-5, with 7 bases identical to TRBD2. The V gene's germline CDR1 is SQVTM and CDR2 ANQGSEA. The J segment lost 3 bases and the V segment lost 0 bases, leaving 10 bases of the junction unmatched. This CDR3 spans 16 amino acids.

This clone was observed a handful of times. The chain combines TRBV9 with TRBJ2-2; D is uncertain. The CDR3 is made up of 14 amino acids. V dropped 0 bases and J dropped 3 bases, with 6 bases sitting between them. CDR1 SGDLS and CDR2 YYNGEE come from the germline V gene. CDR3 region: CASSVDGHTGELFF. The CDR3 DNA reads TGTGCCAGCAGCGTAGACGGACACACCGGGGAGCTGTTTTTT.

The chain carries TRBV5-4 and TRBJ2-2, with D uncertain. Germline loops: CDR1 SGHNT, CDR2 YYREEE (reference sequence). The CDR3 extends over 13 amino acids. Trimming shortened V by 4 bases and J by 3 bases, and 7 bases separated the two germline ends. This chain's CDR3 is CASSREDTGELFF. The CDR3 bases are TGTGCCAGCAGCCGCGAGGACACCGGGGAGCTGTTTTTT.

The chain is built from TRBV5-3 and TRBJ2-7; D is undetermined. TRBV5-3 is reported as an ORF; its role is uncertain. The CDR3 runs 14 residues. The V and J ends lost 6 bases and 2 bases respectively, with 15 bases between them. The CDR3 sequence is CARTPPKDPYEQYF. The CDR3 nucleotides are TGTGCCAGAACCCCTCCTAAGGATCCCTACGAGCAGTACTTC.

This clone has a single count. This sequence joins TRBV10-2 and TRBJ2-2; TRBD2 matches at 10 bases. The CDR3 is 18 residues long. Germline lookup yields CDR1 WSHSY and CDR2 SAAADI. J lost 4 bases, V lost 0 bases, and 8 bases had no gene match. The CDR3 is CASSESKLAGRGTGELFF. CDR3 nucleotides: TGCGCCAGCAGTGAGTCGAAACTAGCGGGAAGAGGCACCGGGGAGCTGTTTTTT.

The chain has TRBV7-2 and TRBJ2-7; a weak D match, TRBD2 (6 bases). V lost 1 base, J lost 6 bases, and 13 bases lay in between. CDR3 length: 14 residues. CDR1 SGHTA and CDR2 FQGNSA come from the germline V gene. The CDR3 coding sequence is TGTGCCAGCAGCTTAGGCGGAGGGCCACGCGAGCAGTACTTC. It encodes CASSLGGGPREQYF. Full variable domain (rest looked up from reference TRBV7-2 and TRBJ2-7): GAGVSQSPSNKVTEKGKDVELRCDPISGHTALYWYRQSLGQGLEFLIYFQGNSAPDKSGLPSDRFSAERTGGSVSTLTIQRTQQEDSAVYLCASSLGGGPREQYFGPGTRLTVT.

This clone was observed once. The chain couples TRBV7-9 to TRBJ2-3, with D uncertain. From germline, CDR1 is SEHNR and CDR2 FQNEAQ (reference sequence). Trimming stripped 5 bases from V and 9 bases from J, with 15 bases between. This CDR3 region has 13 residues. CDR3 DNA: TGTGCCAGCAGCCCGTCGCGGCTCGAGACGCAGTATTTT. Translating it yields CASSPSRLETQYF.

This clone was seen a few times. The chain uses TRBV19 and TRBJ2-2, with 7 positions matching TRBD1. Germline lookup yields CDR1 LNHDA and CDR2 SQIVND (reference sequence). The CDR3 contains 15 residues. The V gene end was trimmed by 5 bases and the J gene end by 4 bases; junction bases not matched to a gene: 7. Written as DNA, the CDR3 is TGTGCCAGTAGTCCCTCGACAGGGATCACCGGGGAGCTGTTTTTT. Translating gives CASSPSTGITGELFF.

This chain links TRBV5-1 with TRBJ2-7, with TRBD2 matching 8 bases. The germline V gene has CDR1 SGHRS and CDR2 YFSETQ. V lost 5 bases and J lost 6; bases outside the gene matches: 10. This CDR3 has 14 amino acids. The CDR3, as DNA: TGCGCCAGCAGGGGGGGACTAGGTTTGTTCGAGCAGTACTTC. This sequence encodes CASRGGLGLFEQYF.

A few counts support this clone. The V call is TRBV18, the J call TRBJ2-3; tentative D call: TRBD1 (6 bases). The V end lost 2 bases, the J end lost 8 bases, and 20 bases lay between the germline ends. This CDR3 is 16 amino acids long. The germline gives CDR1 KGHSH, CDR2 LQKENI. Written as DNA, the CDR3 is TGTGCCAGCTCACCAACCGGGCCGGGACACGGTTCTACGCAGTATTTT. Its translation: CASSPTGPGHGSTQYF.

The chain couples TRBV15 to TRBJ2-6; TRBD1 matches 10 bases. Germline CDR1 LNHNV, CDR2 YYDKDF (reference sequence). The CDR3 consists of 17 residues. V shed 9 bases, J shed 3 bases, and the junction held 11 bases outside the gene matches. As DNA, the CDR3 is TGTGCCACACCTCGGGACAGGGGAATCGGTGGGGCCAACGTCCTGACTTTC. Protein sequence: CATPRDRGIGGANVLTF. Drawing the rest from reference TRBV15 and TRBJ2-6, the complete variable domain is DAMVIQNPRYQVTQFGKPVTLSCSQTLNHNVMYWYQQKSSQAPKLLFHYYDKDFNNEADTPDNFQSRRPNTSFCFLDIRSPGLGDTAMYLCATPRDRGIGGANVLTFGAGSRLTVL.

The chain recombines TRBV28 with TRBJ2-3; perhaps TRBD1 as D (6 bases). Trimming removed 5 bases from V and 2 bases from J, with 17 bases in between. Per germline, CDR1 MDHEN and CDR2 SYDVKM. This CDR3 is 16 amino acids long. This CDR3 is CASSPSRQAFTDTQYF. For the CDR3, the DNA is TGTGCCAGCAGTCCCTCTAGACAGGCTTTCACAGATACGCAGTATTTT.

CDR3 region: CASSLGGTSGLEETQYF. The CDR3 DNA sequence: TGTGCCAGCAGCTTGGGGGGGACTAGCGGACTAGAAGAGACCCAGTACTTC. The rearrangement joins TRBV5-4 to TRBJ2-5, with TRBD2 matching 11 bases. J gave up 3 bases and V 0 bases, and 7 bases lay outside the gene matches. Germline V CDR1 and CDR2: SGHNT, YYREEE (reference sequence). This CDR3 spans 17 amino acids.

V and J are TRBV18 and TRBJ1-1, with D possibly matching TRBD1 (5 bases). The CDR3 covers 13 residues. The V end was cut by 5 bases, the J end by 2 bases, with 9 bases between. Germline CDR1 is KGHSH and CDR2 is LQKENI. The DNA of the CDR3 is TGTGCCAGCTCAAGCGGGGGTAACACTGAAGCTTTCTTT. It is translated as CASSSGGNTEAFF.

This clone was detected ten times or more. The CDR3 DNA reads as TGTGCCAGCAGCTTGGGCGGTCTAGCGGGTGTCTACAATGAGCAGTTCTTC. Its translation is CASSLGGLAGVYNEQFF. The chain has TRBV7-2 and TRBJ2-1, with 8 bases aligning to TRBD2. This CDR3 region has 17 residues. V shed 3 bases and J 3 bases; nucleotides not matched to a gene: 10. Germline V CDR1 and CDR2: SGHTA, FQGNSA.